The 30 T cell receptor beta chains below were found in one sample sequenced in a study of T cells in Graves' hyperthyroidism and ophthalmopathy. RNA transcripts were the template for amplifying TCR beta CDR3 regions. The TCR CDR3 was amplified in a first-round RT-PCR using the HTBI primer set. TCRdb fed the multiplex PCR reads into MiXCR, producing one record per CDR3 protein. In the table there are around 720,000 distinct CDR3 sequences, 30% to 40% of which are singletons. The sequenced material came from blood. The receptors here all came from a woman between 40 and 50 years old with Graves' hyperthyroidism.

The chain links TRBV12-3 or TRBV12-4 to TRBJ1-3; D is unclear. Trimming shortened V by 6 bases and J by 2 bases, and 11 bases separated the two germline ends. This CDR3 has 14 amino acids. This CDR3 is CASSYQAAGNTIYF. The CDR3 DNA is TGTGCCAGCAGCTACCAGGCGGCTGGAAACACCATATATTTT.

This clonotype was picked up a small number of times. The chain has TRBV20-1 and TRBJ1-5; D unresolved. CDR1 is DFQATT and CDR2 is SNEGSKA in the germline V gene (reference sequence). Trimming stripped 1 base from V and 5 bases from J, with 15 bases between. The CDR3 is 15 amino acids. The CDR3 region is CSARVAAMPHQPQHF. CDR3 nucleotide sequence: TGCAGTGCTAGAGTGGCAGCCATGCCCCATCAGCCCCAGCATTTT.

V is TRBV4-3 and J is TRBJ1-6, with no clear D. Looked up from germline, CDR1 is LGHNA and CDR2 is YSLEER. This CDR3 is 13 amino acids long. Between the trimmed V and J ends, which lost 0 bases and 7 bases, there was a span of 4 bases. The CDR3 coding sequence is TGCGCCAGCAGCCAAGATGGGAATTCACCCCTCCACTTT. This codes for CASSQDGNSPLHF.

V and J are TRBV14 and TRBJ2-7, with TRBD2 identical over 12 bases. The junction had 4 bases not matched to a gene; V was cut back by 4 bases and J by 3 bases. In germline, CDR1 is SGHDN, CDR2 FVKESK. The CDR3 covers 15 residues. CDR3 coding DNA: TGTGCCAGCAGCCTAACTAGCGGGGGGTTCTACGAGCAGTACTTC. It translates to CASSLTSGGFYEQYF.

At least ten counts were recorded for this clonotype. The J gene is TRBJ1-2, the V gene TRBV29-1; 7 nucleotides line up with TRBD1. V was clipped by 3 bases and J by 4 bases; unmatched bases: 8. CDR3 length equals 14 residues. CDR1 is SQVTM and CDR2 is ANQGSEA in the germline V gene. DNA for the CDR3: TGCAGCGTTGATGACCGGGCAGGGGGCTATGGCTACACCTTC. Translated: CSVDDRAGGYGYTF.

With respect to this clonotype: A much larger clonotype is one base distant, so this may be a read error. No conserved phenylalanine or tryptophan ends this CDR3, so it is likely a read error. The chain is built from TRBV6-5 and TRBJ1-2; D possibly corresponds to TRBD1 (5 bases). The CDR3 is 14 amino acids. CDR1 is MNHEY, CDR2 SVGAGI, per germline. V was clipped by 7 bases and J by 2 bases, with 14 bases between them. CDR3 sequence reads: CASTTGTGNYGYTY. CDR3 nucleotides: TGTGCCAGCACCACCGGGACGGGAAACTATGGCTACACCTAC.

This clonotype was counted a few times. V and J are TRBV6-5 and TRBJ2-6, with 7 bases identical to TRBD2. With 6 bases clipped from V and 2 bases from J, the junction kept 10 bases outside the gene matches. This CDR3 is 17 amino acids long. The germline gives CDR1 MNHEY, CDR2 SVGAGI. CDR3: CASSLFGEGAGANVLTF. The CDR3 DNA is TGTGCCAGCAGCCTTTTTGGGGAGGGAGCTGGGGCCAACGTCCTGACTTTC.

V is TRBV10-3 and J is TRBJ2-3; 7 bases map to TRBD1. Germline values: CDR1 ENHRY, CDR2 SYGVKD. Germline trimming cut 3 bases from V and 3 bases from J; bases unmatched to any gene: 0. The CDR3 loop spans 13 amino acids. The CDR3 region is CAISDRGTDTQYF. CDR3 sequence (DNA): TGTGCCATCAGTGACAGGGGGACAGATACGCAGTATTTT.

This clonotype was found a few times. A read error may account for a junction end that differs from germline. The CDR3 nucleotides are TGCGCCAGCAGCCAAGACGACAGGGGCAATTCACCCCTCCACTTT. The encoded protein is CASSQDDRGNSPLHF. The chain is built from TRBV7-2 and TRBJ1-6; 8 nucleotides align to TRBD1. This CDR3 is built from 15 residues. Per the germline V gene, CDR1 is SGHTA and CDR2 is FQGNSA.

A word on this clonotype: This may be a read error, as it is one base from a much larger clone. The V gene is TRBV7-9, the J gene TRBJ2-7; 12 positions match TRBD1. CDR3 size: 13 residues. Germline V gene sequence: CDR1 SEHNR, CDR2 FQNEAQ (reference sequence). CDR3 bases: TGTGCCGGCAGGGGACAGGGGGCAGAAGAGCAGTACTTC. Translating gives CAGRGQGAEEQYF. Combining the CDR3 with reference TRBV7-9 and TRBJ2-7 gives the whole variable domain DTGVSQNPRHKITKRGQNVTFRCDPISEHNRLYWYRQTLGQGPEFLTYFQNEAQLEKSRLLSDRFSAERPKGSFSTLEIQRTEQGDSAMYLCAGRGQGAEEQYFGPGTRLTVT.

This clonotype was counted between two and nine times. This chain uses TRBV9 with TRBJ2-7; a possible D gene is TRBD1 (5 bases). This CDR3 has 14 residues. V lost 0 bases and J lost 6, with 13 bases in between. Germline V lookup: CDR1 SGDLS, CDR2 YYNGEE. The CDR3 DNA reads TGTGCCAGCAGCGTAGTACCCCAGGGCCCCGAGCAGTACTTC. It translates to CASSVVPQGPEQYF.

This clonotype came up many times. The rearrangement links TRBV7-2 to TRBJ1-1; tentative D call: TRBD1 (5 bases). CDR3 length equals 14 residues. V was cut by 2 bases and J by 3 bases, with 10 bases left in between. Looked up from germline, CDR1 is SGHTA and CDR2 is FQGNSA. The CDR3 region has the DNA TGTGCCAGCAGCTTACTACCAGGGCACACTGAAGCTTTCTTT. This gives the protein CASSLLPGHTEAFF. Using reference TRBV7-2 and TRBJ1-1 for the parts outside the CDR3, the full variable domain is GAGVSQSPSNKVTEKGKDVELRCDPISGHTALYWYRQSLGQGLEFLIYFQGNSAPDKSGLPSDRFSAERTGGSVSTLTIQRTQQEDSAVYLCASSLLPGHTEAFFGQGTRLTVV.

The gene calls are TRBV6-1 and TRBJ2-5; D is unclear. Germline CDR1 MNHNS, CDR2 SASEGT. This CDR3 region has 15 residues. V was shortened by 2 bases and J by 2 bases, with 12 bases between the two germline ends. The chain's CDR3 is CASSERQPIQETQYF. CDR3 DNA: TGTGCCAGCAGTGAACGTCAGCCAATTCAAGAGACCCAGTACTTC.

The CDR3 nucleotides are TGTGCCAGCAGCGGGGACGGAAATTCACCCCTCCACTTT. Amino acid sequence: CASSGDGNSPLHF. The V and J genes are TRBV7-2 and TRBJ1-6; weak D call: TRBD1 (5 bases). The CDR3 loop spans 13 amino acids. V gave up 5 bases and J gave up 7 bases, with 9 bases separating them. The V gene's germline CDR1 is SGHTA and CDR2 FQGNSA.

Concerning this clonotype itself: Mismatch with germline at one junction end may stem from a read error. The chain recombines TRBV7-8 with TRBJ2-7; perhaps TRBD2 as D (5 bases). The CDR3 contains 19 residues. CDR1 is SGHVS and CDR2 is FQNEAQ in the germline V gene. The CDR3 DNA follows: TGCGCCAGCAGCCACCTCGCCCCTCCGAGGGTTGGCAGCGCCTACGAGCAGTACTTC. It translates to CASSHLAPPRVGSAYEQYF.

The rearrangement joins TRBV24-1 to TRBJ2-3, with D possibly matching TRBD2 (5 bases). The germline V and J ends were trimmed by 0 bases and 5 bases, with 11 bases remaining between them. The germline gives CDR1 KGHDR, CDR2 SFDVKD. The CDR3 runs to 15 residues. CDR3 residues: CATSDLKGVEDTQYF. Here the CDR3 DNA reads TGTGCCACCAGTGATTTGAAGGGAGTGGAAGATACGCAGTATTTT.

This clonotype was observed once. The chain is built from TRBV20-1 and TRBJ2-5; the match to TRBD1 covers 9 bases. Germline trimming cut 3 bases from V and 1 base from J; bases unmatched to any gene: 6. The CDR3 is made up of 15 amino acids. CDR1 and CDR2 from the germline V gene are DFQATT and SNEGSKA (reference sequence). The CDR3 reads CSARDRGLLQETQYF. The DNA of the CDR3 is TGCAGTGCTAGGGACAGGGGCTTACTCCAAGAGACCCAGTACTTC.

This clonotype was counted a few times. V gene TRBV20-1 combines with J gene TRBJ2-2, with 10 bases lining up with TRBD2. The CDR3 covers 16 residues. CDR1 and CDR2 (germline): DFQATT, SNEGSKA (reference sequence). J lost 7 bases, V lost 0 bases, and 8 bases had no gene match. CDR3: CSARDHLAGEVGELFF. The CDR3 DNA sequence: TGCAGTGCTAGAGATCACCTAGCGGGAGAGGTCGGGGAGCTGTTTTTT.

This clonotype has ten or more counts. The chain employs TRBV6-5 and TRBJ1-6; no clear D gene. Between the trimmed V and J ends, which lost 5 bases and 11 bases, there was a span of 16 bases. The CDR3 is 14 amino acids. Germline CDR1 is MNHEY and CDR2 is SVGAGI. The CDR3 protein is CASSPGSRTAPLHF. In DNA form, the CDR3 reads TGTGCCAGCAGTCCGGGCTCCCGAACGGCACCCCTCCACTTT.

A remark on this clonotype: At one boundary the junction diverges from the germline segment, which might be a read error. The chain joins TRBV9 to TRBJ1-3; D unclear. The V gene's germline CDR1 is SGDLS and CDR2 YYNGEE. The CDR3 has 15 residues. This CDR3 is CASSQDLISGNTMYF. Here the CDR3 DNA reads TGTGCCAGCAGCCAAGATCTCATCTCTGGAAACACCATGTATTTT.

This chain uses TRBV19 with TRBJ1-5; D may be TRBD1 (6 bases). The CDR3 has 19 amino acids. The V gene lost 3 bases and the J gene lost 0 bases, with 21 bases spanning the gap. The germline V gene has CDR1 LNHDA and CDR2 SQIVND (reference sequence). The CDR3, as DNA: TGTGCCAGTAGTATTGGCTACAGGGCTGAATGGTATAGCAATCAGCCCCAGCATTTT. This encodes CASSIGYRAEWYSNQPQHF.

The chain has TRBV5-1 and TRBJ1-3; D is unclear. Trimming took off 1 base at V and 0 bases at J, with 8 bases between the two ends. Germline loops: CDR1 SGHRS, CDR2 YFSETQ. The CDR3 consists of 15 residues. The CDR3 coding sequence is TGCGCCAGCAGCTTGAGCAGTCACTCTGGAAACACCATATATTTT. This translates into CASSLSSHSGNTIYF.

The rearrangement links TRBV28 to TRBJ1-2, with D possibly matching TRBD1 (5 bases). The germline gives CDR1 MDHEN, CDR2 SYDVKM. There are 14 residues in the CDR3. V lost 6 bases, J lost 5 bases, and 16 bases lay in between. CDR3 amino acids: CASSLSPRQYGYTF. As DNA, the CDR3 is TGTGCCAGCAGCCTAAGCCCTAGACAGTATGGCTACACCTTC.

This clonotype came up a few times. CDR3 loop: CASSSPDRGPQETQYF. The CDR3 coding sequence is TGTGCCAGCAGTTCCCCGGACAGGGGGCCTCAAGAGACCCAGTACTTC. The chain employs TRBV12-3 or TRBV12-4 and TRBJ2-5, with 11 nucleotides matching TRBD1. This CDR3 is built from 16 residues. J lost 2 bases, V lost 4 bases, and 6 bases had no gene match.

This clonotype appeared once. The CDR3 is CASSVESGELFF. The CDR3 DNA reads TGTGCCAGCAGTGTAGAGTCTGGGGAGCTGTTTTTT. The chain recombines TRBV7-4 with TRBJ2-2; D is unresolved. The CDR3 extends over 12 amino acids. In germline, CDR1 is SGHVT, CDR2 SQSDAQ. Trimming took 6 bases from V and 8 from J, leaving 10 bases between them.

The chain carries TRBV29-1 and TRBJ1-1; unclear D gene. V was clipped by 7 bases and J by 4 bases, with 13 bases between them. The CDR3 has 12 residues. Germline V lookup: CDR1 SQVTM, CDR2 ANQGSEA. CDR3 residues: CSAQGSPTEAFF. CDR3 DNA: TGCAGCGCCCAAGGGAGTCCCACTGAAGCTTTCTTT.

Points on this clonotype: One base away lies a much larger clone, so this may be a sequencing read error. The rearrangement joins TRBV10-3 to TRBJ2-6; no clear D. The CDR3 runs to 14 residues. The germline V gene encodes CDR1 ENHRY and CDR2 SYGVKD. Trimming left V 3 bases short and J 2 bases short, with 5 bases between. The CDR3: CAISDPAGANVLTF. The CDR3, as DNA: TGTGCCATCAGTGACCCCGCTGGGGCCAACGTCCTGACTTTC.

With respect to this clonotype: At one end, the junction sequence differs from germline, possibly due to a read error. This rearrangement joins TRBV6-5 to TRBJ1-5; D unresolved. The CDR3 totals 15 residues. Germline CDR1 MNHEY, CDR2 SVGAGI. In DNA, the CDR3 is TGTGCCGGCAGTTTATCACTACCAGAGGCTCAGCCCCAGCATTTT. This sequence encodes CAGSLSLPEAQPQHF.

This clonotype turned up a few times. This chain connects TRBV27 to TRBJ1-1; TRBD1 might be the D (5 bases). This CDR3 spans 13 amino acids. V was shortened by 3 bases and J by 6 bases, with 11 bases between the two germline ends. Germline V gene lookup returns CDR1 MNHEY and CDR2 SMNVEV (reference sequence). The CDR3 DNA reads as TGTGCCAGCAGTTTTCAGGGTATTTCTGAAGCTTTCTTT. This encodes CASSFQGISEAFF.

The chain links TRBV7-9 to TRBJ2-7; possibly TRBD1 for D (8 bases). This CDR3 region has 15 residues. The V end was cut by 2 bases, the J end by 7 bases, with 18 bases between. Germline values: CDR1 SEHNR, CDR2 FQNEAQ (reference sequence). CDR3 in DNA: TGTGCCAGCAGCTTAATAACAGGGGGGGCTCGAGAGCAGTACTTC. Protein sequence: CASSLITGGAREQYF.